A selection of T cell receptor beta chains follows, all from one sample in a study of blood T cell repertoires in COVID-19. Method: immunoSEQ multiplex PCR; TCRdb's copy keeps in-frame clones and lacks some. The data show roughly 230,000 clones, with approximately 84% seen just once and about 4.4% held by the top ten. The specimen was peripheral blood. These receptors were obtained from a man between 50 and 59 years old with active or convalescent COVID-19. The CDR3 runs from the conserved cysteine through the conserved F or W. The D gene is left open where the match is weak. Where a row states a size, it is once, few, many or the class of an expanded clone; other rows omit it.

d_call clone_size j_call v_call cdr3_nt cdr3_aa
- - TRBJ2-1 TRBV21-1 TGTGCCAGCAGCAAAGCGGGGGGCCCGGGACTAGCGATAGACAATGAGCAGTTCTTC CASSKAGGPGLAIDNEQFF
- - TRBJ1-4 TRBV2 TGTGCCAGCAGTGGGTATTTGGGGAGCGAAGGTGAAAAACTGTTTTTT CASSGYLGSEGEKLFF
- - TRBJ1-1 TRBV12-3/TRBV12-4 TGTGCCAGCAGTTTGGGGGGGAGCACTGAAGCTTTCTTT CASSLGGSTEAFF
- few TRBJ1-4 TRBV7-9 TGTGCCAGCAGCTTGGGAGGCGGGGAAAAACTGTTTTTT CASSLGGGEKLFF
- - TRBJ1-6 TRBV19 TGTGCCAGTACCCTGGCGGGGTACAATTCACCCCTCCACTTT CASTLAGYNSPLHF
- - TRBJ1-1 TRBV15 TGTGCCACCAGCAGTCCCCTACCACCGAAGAACACTGAAGCTTTCTTT CATSSPLPPKNTEAFF
TRBD2 many TRBJ2-3 TRBV2 TGTGCCAGCGGCGATGGGGGGGCAGATACGCAGTATTTT CASGDGGADTQYF
TRBD2 once TRBJ2-1 TRBV11-3 TGTGCCAGCAGCTTAGTTTCGGGGGGTGAGCAGTTCTTC CASSLVSGGEQFF
- - TRBJ1-2 TRBV7-9 TGTGCCAGCAGCTCGTCGGCCAGGGCAGTTTTTGGCTACACCTTC CASSSSARAVFGYTF
TRBD1 few TRBJ1-2 TRBV5-1 TGCGCCAGCAGCTTGCAGACAGGGGCCAACTATGGCTACACCTTC CASSLQTGANYGYTF
TRBD1 - TRBJ2-1 TRBV24-1 TGTGCCACCAGTGCCGGACAGGGCTACAATGAGCAGTTCTTC CATSAGQGYNEQFF